The entry below gives a single T cell receptor beta chain sequence along with its context. Its antigen is unknown. This sample is drawn from a study of cytomegalovirus exposure and HLA in healthy donors. This CDR3 region has 14 residues. The germline CDR1 and CDR2 sequences are LNHDA and SQIVND (reference sequence). J was trimmed by 6 bases and V by 4 bases; bases with no gene match: 4. Findings of the study overall: In a later analysis, the majority of CMV-associated beta chains seemingly showed HLA restriction. According to the study, 160 or so TCR beta chains were cytomegalovirus-associated.

PCR used 60 Vbeta primers and 13 Jbeta primers. TCRdb keeps only in-frame clones here, not all; method: immunoSEQ multiplex PCR. The sample lists 250,000 or so clones; 85% to 90% were seen once. This TCR came from a human donor in good health. The sample taken for sequencing was PBMCs. The chain links TRBV19 to TRBJ2-2; TRBD1 matches at 8 bases. CDR3 amino acids: CASSTTGEAGELFF. CDR3 nucleotides: TGTGCCAGTAGTACGACAGGGGAGGCCGGGGAGCTGTTTTTT.